A single sample gave rise to the 7 T cell receptor beta chains below, sequenced in a study of T cells in Graves' hyperthyroidism and ophthalmopathy. The source material, RNA transcripts, was used to amplify TCR beta CDR3 regions. Initially, a first-round RT-PCR of the TCR CDR3 employed the HTBI primer set. TCRdb analysed the multiplex PCR reads with MiXCR anew, one entry per CDR3 protein. The table includes more than 350,000 distinct CDR3 sequences, 13% to 15% detected once. The sequencing input was blood. The receptors were gathered from a woman between 25 and 40 years old with Graves' ophthalmopathy.

This clonotype was seen many times. CDR3 coding DNA: TGTGCCAGCAGCACGACAGGGGTGAACACTGAAGCTTTCTTT. It translates to CASSTTGVNTEAFF. The chain has TRBV7-2 and TRBJ1-1, with TRBD1 matching 8 bases. CDR3 length equals 14 residues. From germline, CDR1 is SGHTA and CDR2 FQGNSA. With 5 bases clipped from V and 0 bases from J, the junction kept 2 bases outside the gene matches.

This chain links TRBV20-1 with TRBJ2-3; D not resolved. V was trimmed by 2 bases and J by 2 bases, leaving 11 bases between them. Germline V gene sequence: CDR1 DFQATT, CDR2 SNEGSKA (reference sequence). CDR3 length equals 14 residues. The CDR3 DNA reads as TGCAGTGCTAGACTGACGAAAAACACAGATACGCAGTATTTT. Translation gives CSARLTKNTDTQYF.

This chain links TRBV2 with TRBJ2-7, with D possibly matching TRBD2 (5 bases). Germline V lookup: CDR1 SNHLY, CDR2 FYNNEI. V was clipped by 4 bases and J by 5 bases, with 15 bases between them. The CDR3 is 14 amino acids. The CDR3 spells CASSALVSGDEQYF. DNA for the CDR3: TGTGCCAGCAGTGCACTAGTTTCAGGCGACGAGCAGTACTTC.

This clonotype occurred many times. This chain links TRBV2 with TRBJ1-2; D is perhaps TRBD1 (5 bases). The V and J ends lost 4 bases and 8 bases respectively, with 11 bases between them. The CDR3 is 12 residues long. CDR1 is SNHLY and CDR2 is FYNNEI in the germline V gene. The CDR3 region is CASSAGPGGYTF. The CDR3 nucleotides are TGTGCCAGCAGTGCAGGGCCGGGAGGCTACACCTTC.

This clonotype appeared a few times. The chain is built from TRBV9 and TRBJ2-5; 9 nucleotides agree with TRBD2. The germline gives CDR1 SGDLS, CDR2 YYNGEE. The CDR3 covers 17 residues. V trimming: 0 bases; J trimming: 4 bases; junction bases outside the gene matches: 10. CDR3 in DNA: TGTGCCAGCAGCGTAGCGGGCGGCGGGGGGGCCTTAGAGACCCAGTACTTC. Amino acid sequence: CASSVAGGGGALETQYF.

This clonotype has a count of ten or more. The rearrangement joins TRBV7-2 to TRBJ2-1; 7 positions agree with TRBD1. The CDR3 length is 16 residues. Looked up from germline, CDR1 is SGHTA and CDR2 is FQGNSA. J lost 8 bases, V lost 4 bases, and 14 bases had no gene match. CDR3 sequence: CASSSSRDRMLDEQFF. The CDR3 DNA sequence: TGTGCCAGCAGCTCCAGCCGGGACAGAATGCTTGATGAGCAGTTCTTC.

This clonotype was observed many times. V is TRBV20-1 and J is TRBJ2-2; D could derive from TRBD1 or TRBD2 (6 bases each). Germline CDR1 reads DFQATT; CDR2 reads SNEGSKA (reference sequence). The CDR3 contains 11 residues. V shed 5 bases and J shed 8 bases, with 9 bases lying between them. CDR3 region: CSARGPGELFF. CDR3 nucleotides: TGCAGTGCTCGGGGGCCTGGGGAGCTGTTTTTT.